This entry is about one T cell receptor (beta chain). What it recognizes is unknown. This specimen comes from a study of cytomegalovirus exposure and HLA in healthy donors. General study results and limits: Most sequenced TCRs were rare (though some public TCRs occurred in many donors). The finding came from a later analysis; first-cohort TCR clusters tended to co-occur in the 110 or so validation repertoires.

This table comes from immunoSEQ multiplex PCR, and its TCRdb copy is limited to in-frame clones, with some not included. The sample yields 250,000 to 400,000 clones, roughly 90% seen once. The V and J ends lost 5 bases and 7 bases, in that order; junction bases with no gene match: 10. The CDR3 is 15 residues long. The germline V gene has CDR1 SGHVS and CDR2 FQNEAQ. Sequenced sample: PBMCs. This chain connects TRBV7-8 to TRBJ1-4, with 7 bases fitting TRBD1. The sequence was obtained from a young man in good health and CMV-seronegative. In nucleotides, the CDR3 is TGTGCCAGCAGCCCCCGGACAGGAGAACTTGAAAAACTGTTTTTT. This gives the protein CASSPRTGELEKLFF.